These 3 T cell receptor beta chains share one sample of origin, sequenced in a study of blood T cell repertoires in COVID-19. TCRdb's copy holds only in-frame clones and misses some; the assay was immunoSEQ multiplex PCR. The table has around 250,000 clones, approximately 86% seen once. The sample consisted of peripheral blood. These receptors were collected from a man in his forties or fifties with active or convalescent COVID-19.

V usage is TRBV5-1 and J usage is TRBJ1-3, with 7 bases lining up with TRBD1. Looked up from germline, CDR1 is SGHRS and CDR2 is YFSETQ. The CDR3 is made up of 17 amino acids. V trimming: 4 bases; J trimming: 0 bases; junction bases outside the gene matches: 10. The DNA of the CDR3 is TGCGCCAGCAGCGAGGGGGCAGGCCCCTTCTCTGGAAACACCATATATTTT. As protein: CASSEGAGPFSGNTIYF.

The V call is TRBV24-1, the J call TRBJ2-5, with 9 bases fitting TRBD1. V gave up 4 bases and J gave up 1 base; unmatched junction bases: 18. The CDR3 extends over 20 amino acids. Germline V lookup: CDR1 KGHDR, CDR2 SFDVKD. Here the CDR3 DNA reads TGTGCCACCAGTGAAGCTAGGGACAGGGCGAGCGGGACGCGCCAAGAGACCCAGTACTTC. Amino acid sequence: CATSEARDRASGTRQETQYF.

The chain is built from TRBV15 and TRBJ2-7, with a possible D match to TRBD2 (6 bases). CDR1 and CDR2 from the germline V gene are LNHNV and YYDKDF (reference sequence). Trimming removed 3 bases from V and 8 bases from J, with 14 bases in between. This CDR3 region has 13 residues. CDR3: CATSRGTSDQQYF. The CDR3 DNA follows: TGTGCCACCAGCAGGGGGACTTCGGACCAGCAGTACTTC.